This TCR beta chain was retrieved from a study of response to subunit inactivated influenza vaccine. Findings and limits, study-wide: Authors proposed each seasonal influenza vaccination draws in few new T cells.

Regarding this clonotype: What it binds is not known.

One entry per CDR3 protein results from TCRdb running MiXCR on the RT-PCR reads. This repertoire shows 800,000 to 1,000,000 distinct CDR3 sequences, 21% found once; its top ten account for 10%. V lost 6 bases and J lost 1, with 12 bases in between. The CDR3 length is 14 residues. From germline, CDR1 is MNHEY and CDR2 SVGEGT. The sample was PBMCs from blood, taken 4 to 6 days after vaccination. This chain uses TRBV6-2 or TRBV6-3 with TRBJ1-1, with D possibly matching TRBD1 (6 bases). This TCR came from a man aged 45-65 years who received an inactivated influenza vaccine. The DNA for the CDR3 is TGTGCCAGCAGACAACCGGGACAGAACACTGAAGCTTTCTTT. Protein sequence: CASRQPGQNTEAFF.